The rows below give T cell receptor beta chains drawn from one sample of a study of graft-versus-host responses after intestinal transplantation. These TCRs are of unknown antigen specificity. Sequencing was performed with immunoSEQ multiplex PCR; in TCRdb, only in-frame clones are kept and a portion is missing. The sample carries about 39,000 clones, over 90% recorded once. The sample was unstimulated CD8+ T cells sorted from spleen or lymph node cells, taken before transplant. The receptors originated from a human donor who was the organ donor for an intestinal transplant. Both conserved end residues are part of each CDR3. The order of the fields is CDR3 DNA, CDR3 protein, D gene, CDR3 length, V gene, clone size, J gene. A D gene is named only where the DNA matches it firmly. The listing skips clone size in some rows; elsewhere it reads once, few, many or a size class.

TGTGCCAGCTCCCCCGTGCAATACCAGAACACTGAAGCTTTCTTT CASSPVQYQNTEAFF - 15 TRBV18 - TRBJ1-1
TGTGCCAGCAGCTTAACCGGGCCCGGTGAAGCTTTCTTT CASSLTGPGEAFF - 13 TRBV7-2 - TRBJ1-1
TGTGCCTGGAGTTCCGACCGGAACACTGAAGCTTTCTTT CAWSSDRNTEAFF - 13 TRBV30 - TRBJ1-1
TGTGCCAGCACCGCGAGGGGACGGGAAGTAACCGGGGAGCTGTTTTTT CASTARGREVTGELFF - 16 TRBV11-3 - TRBJ2-2
TGTGCCAGCAGTTCCTTCGGGGGGGGAGAGGGGACAGATACGCAGTATTTT CASSSFGGGEGTDTQYF TRBD2 17 TRBV27 once TRBJ2-3
TGTGCCAGCTCCGGGACAGGGGAGTATCAGCCTCAGCATTTT CASSGTGEYQPQHF TRBD1 14 TRBV25-1 - TRBJ1-5
TGCAGCGTTGACATAAGCACAGATACGCAGTATTTT CSVDISTDTQYF - 12 TRBV29-1 - TRBJ2-3
TGTGCCAGCAGCGTCTACGGGGGGCCGTACAATGAGCAGTTCTTC CASSVYGGPYNEQFF - 15 TRBV9 - TRBJ2-1
TGTGCCAGCAGTGAGCCTACGATTTCCTCTGAGCAGTACTTC CASSEPTISSEQYF - 14 TRBV6-1 once TRBJ2-7
TGTGCCAGCAGTTACTGGGCTAGCGGGAGCAATGAGCAGTTCTTC CASSYWASGSNEQFF TRBD2 15 TRBV6-6 - TRBJ2-1
TGTGCCAGCAGTTACTCAGGCACCTACGAGCAGTACTTC CASSYSGTYEQYF - 13 TRBV6-6 - TRBJ2-7
TGCGCCAGCAGCCAAGATATGGGACAGGGCGGACAGCCCCAGCATTTT CASSQDMGQGGQPQHF TRBD1 16 TRBV4-1 - TRBJ1-5
TGTGCCAGCAGCGCAGAGGACAAGGTCTATTGGGGCACTGAAGCTTTCTTT CASSAEDKVYWGTEAFF - 17 TRBV9 - TRBJ1-1
TGCGCCAGCAGCCAAGATCTTATAGAGGGGGCAGTTGATCAGCCCCAGCATTTT CASSQDLIEGAVDQPQHF TRBD1 18 TRBV4-1 - TRBJ1-5
TGCGCCAGCAGCCAAGAAAGGGGGCCCTGGCCGACTGCTTTCTTT CASSQERGPWPTAFF TRBD1 15 TRBV4-3 - TRBJ1-1
TGTGCCAGCAGCCACTCAGGGGGCCTGGACACTGAAGCTTTCTTT CASSHSGGLDTEAFF TRBD1 15 TRBV4-2 - TRBJ1-1
TGTGCCAGCAGCGTAGCAGGGGCACCTGATGAGCAGTACTTC CASSVAGAPDEQYF - 14 TRBV9 once TRBJ2-7
TGTGCCAGCAGTGATGCCCAACTAGCCGGGGTCATTCAGTACTTC CASSDAQLAGVIQYF - 15 TRBV2 - TRBJ2-4
TGTGCCAGCAGCTCATCGAGGACAGGGGAACAGTCTAATGAAAAACTGTTTTTT CASSSSRTGEQSNEKLFF TRBD1 18 TRBV7-9 once TRBJ1-4
TGTGCCAGCAGCTTGGCGGAAGGGGTCGAGCAGTACTTC CASSLAEGVEQYF - 13 TRBV5-6 - TRBJ2-7
TGCGCCAGCAGCCGCCCCGGGACAGGGGGCGGCTCTAACTATGGCTACACCTTC CASSRPGTGGGSNYGYTF TRBD1 18 TRBV4-1 - TRBJ1-2
TGTGCCAGTAGTCATACACACAACTATGGCTACACCTTC CASSHTHNYGYTF - 13 TRBV19 - TRBJ1-2
TGTGCCAGCAGTATCCGGCCAACTAATGAAAAACTGTTTTTT CASSIRPTNEKLFF - 14 TRBV27 - TRBJ1-4
TGCGCCAGCAGCCAAGGTCGGGCAAGCCATTACGAGCAGTACTTC CASSQGRASHYEQYF - 15 TRBV4-3 - TRBJ2-7
TGTGCCAGCAGCTTAGCGCGGGGGGGCCTTTTCAATGAGCAGTTCTTC CASSLARGGLFNEQFF TRBD2 16 TRBV7-8 - TRBJ2-1
TGTGCCAGCAGCTTGGGCGGGGGGGCCGCAGATACGCAGTATTTT CASSLGGGAADTQYF TRBD2 15 TRBV7-3 once TRBJ2-3
TGTGCCAGCAGTTACAATCTGCAGGGGAACTCACCCCTCCACTTT CASSYNLQGNSPLHF - 15 TRBV6-5 few TRBJ1-6
TGTGCCATCAGTGAGCCGCTTGGGGAAGGGAACACTGAAGCTTTCTTT CAISEPLGEGNTEAFF - 16 TRBV10-3 - TRBJ1-1
TGCGCCAGCAGCCAAGATTATAGCGGGGGCACAGATACGCAGTATTTT CASSQDYSGGTDTQYF TRBD2 16 TRBV4-3 - TRBJ2-3
TGTGCCAGCAAAGGAGTGGATAATGAGCAGTTCTTC CASKGVDNEQFF - 12 TRBV7-2 - TRBJ2-1
TGCGCCAGCAGCCAGGGGACAGGGGGCCTCGTGGCCTACGAGCAGTACTTC CASSQGTGGLVAYEQYF TRBD1 17 TRBV4-3 - TRBJ2-7
TGTGCCAGCAGCGTAGAAATTGGCTCCTACGAGCAGTACTTC CASSVEIGSYEQYF - 14 TRBV9 - TRBJ2-7
TGTGCCAGCAGCGCCCCCAGGGGGCACGAGCAGTTCTTC CASSAPRGHEQFF TRBD1 13 TRBV9 - TRBJ2-1
TGTGCCAGCAGTTACGGTTCGGACAGTTACTATGGCTACACCTTC CASSYGSDSYYGYTF - 15 TRBV6-5 few TRBJ1-2
TGTGCCTGGAGTCCTGAGTTGTGCGAGCAGTACTTC CAWSPELCEQYF - 12 TRBV30 - TRBJ2-7
TGTGCCAGCAGTCGACGGGGGGCAAGATGGAACACTGAAGCTTTCTTT CASSRRGARWNTEAFF - 16 TRBV5-6 - TRBJ1-1
TGTGCCACCAGCAAACTCCGGGACAACACCGGGGAGCTGTTTTTT CATSKLRDNTGELFF - 15 TRBV15 - TRBJ2-2